This TCR beta chain was documented in a study of T cell responses to AZD1222 COVID-19 vaccine. Repertoires were generated with immunoSEQ multiplex PCR, while TCRdb's copy carries only in-frame clones and drops some. The profile shows around 140,000 clones, 85% to 95% of them singletons. V shed 4 bases and J 1 base; nucleotides not matched to a gene: 3. Germline-derived CDR1 and CDR2 are SGHRS and YFSETQ. There are 14 residues in the CDR3. The sequence derives from an adult who had recovered from COVID-19. Specimen: peripheral blood, collected after recovery from COVID-19. V usage is TRBV5-1 and J usage is TRBJ1-1; TRBD1 matches 8 bases. The CDR3 region is CASSAGTGNTEAFF. In DNA, the CDR3 is TGCGCCAGCAGCGCTGGGACAGGGAACACTGAAGCTTTCTTT.